The 29 T cell receptor beta chains presented below share a single source sample, sequenced in a study of graft-versus-host responses after intestinal transplantation. Sequenced by immunoSEQ multiplex PCR; TCRdb stores in-frame clones only, minus some. The table records 15,000 to 20,000 clones, approximately 92% of them present only once. This specimen consisted of PBMCs, obtained 350 to 400 days after transplant. Source of these receptors: a human patient who received an intestinal transplant, so some T cells may come from the graft donor.

The rearrangement joins TRBV28 to TRBJ1-6; 10 bases are a match to TRBD1. V lost 4 bases and J lost 7; bases outside the gene matches: 1. Germline V gene lookup returns CDR1 MDHEN and CDR2 SYDVKM. This CDR3 has 14 amino acids. CDR3 DNA sequence: TGTGCCAGCAGTTCGGGACAGGGGAATTCACCCCTCCACTTT. Translating it yields CASSSGQGNSPLHF.

The chain has TRBV4-1 and TRBJ2-5; 10 nucleotides align to TRBD2. V trimming: 0 bases; J trimming: 5 bases; junction bases outside the gene matches: 15. This CDR3 is built from 19 residues. The germline CDR1 and CDR2 sequences are MGHRA and YSYEKL. CDR3 in DNA: TGCGCCAGCAGCCAAGATTGGTTGAGCGGGAGGGCCTCAATGGAGACCCAGTACTTC. Protein sequence: CASSQDWLSGRASMETQYF.

This clone was seen only once. The identical CDR3 is also encoded by other nucleotide sequences in the sample. The chain employs TRBV2 and TRBJ2-5; D call uncertain. Trimming shortened V by 7 bases and J by 5 bases, and 23 bases separated the two germline ends. Germline V gene data show CDR1 as SNHLY and CDR2 as FYNNEI. The CDR3 sequence is 16 residues long. Here the CDR3 DNA reads TGTGCCAGCAAAACCCCCTTGTTTGGCCCTCGGGAGACCCAGTACTTC. Translating it yields CASKTPLFGPRETQYF.

V gene TRBV4-1 combines with J gene TRBJ2-5, with TRBD2 matching over 8 bases. Germline values: CDR1 MGHRA, CDR2 YSYEKL. The V segment lost 1 base and the J segment 5 bases; nucleotides outside the gene matches: 12. The CDR3 runs 17 residues. Written as DNA, the CDR3 is TGCGCCAGCAGCCAAGGTAAAGGCTCCCTAGCGGGTGAGACCCAGTACTTC. This gives the protein CASSQGKGSLAGETQYF.

The genes are TRBV11-2 and TRBJ1-1; perhaps TRBD1 as D (5 bases). The CDR3 is 13 residues long. The V end was cut by 5 bases, the J end by 9 bases, with 16 bases between. CDR1 SGHAT and CDR2 FQNNGV come from the germline V gene. The CDR3 nucleotides are TGTGCCAGCAGCGAGGGCCCGGGGCTTAAAGCTTTCTTT. Protein product: CASSEGPGLKAFF.

The genes are TRBV2 and TRBJ1-1, with D perhaps TRBD1 (6 bases). Germline V gives CDR1 SNHLY, CDR2 FYNNEI. V was pared by 7 bases and J by 4 bases, with 13 bases between. The CDR3 totals 13 residues. Here the CDR3 DNA reads TGTGCCAGCACCCCGGAACAGGGCACTGAAGCTTTCTTT. This codes for CASTPEQGTEAFF.

The chain has TRBV19 and TRBJ2-5; D not certain. From germline, CDR1 is LNHDA and CDR2 SQIVND (reference sequence). V dropped 0 bases and J dropped 0 bases, with 5 bases sitting between them. The CDR3 loop spans 14 amino acids. CDR3 protein: CASSIDGNQETQYF. CDR3 in DNA: TGTGCCAGTAGTATAGATGGAAACCAAGAGACCCAGTACTTC.

This rearrangement joins TRBV7-3 to TRBJ1-1; unclear D gene. Germline assignment: CDR1 SGHTA and CDR2 FQGTGA. Trimming removed 9 bases at V and 1 base at J, with 15 bases between. The length of the CDR3 is 14 residues. CDR3 DNA: TGTGCCAGTAGACCGGGTGGGCCGAACACTGAAGCTTTCTTT. This codes for CASRPGGPNTEAFF.

J is TRBJ2-7 and V is TRBV6-1; 11 bases match TRBD2. The CDR3 spans 15 residues. The J segment lost 4 bases and the V segment lost 1 base, leaving 3 bases of the junction unmatched. CDR1 is MNHNS and CDR2 is SASEGT in the germline V gene. The CDR3 sequence is CASSEGTSGFYEQYF. CDR3 DNA: TGTGCCAGCAGTGAAGGGACTAGCGGGTTTTACGAGCAGTACTTC.

The gene calls are TRBV2 and TRBJ2-4; TRBD1 matches at 10 bases. There are 16 residues in the CDR3. CDR1 and CDR2 (germline): SNHLY, FYNNEI. V was clipped by 6 bases and J by 1 base; unmatched bases: 6. CDR3 DNA: TGTGCCAGCAGACCCGGGACAGGGGTTGCCAAAAACATTCAGTACTTC. Amino acids: CASRPGTGVAKNIQYF.

The chain links TRBV9 to TRBJ2-1; D is unresolved. Germline V lookup: CDR1 SGDLS, CDR2 YYNGEE. The CDR3 runs to 14 residues. V gave up 3 bases and J gave up 7 bases, with 14 bases separating them. CDR3 in amino acids: CASSASERRNEQFF. The CDR3, as DNA: TGTGCCAGCAGCGCTTCAGAGAGGCGTAATGAGCAGTTCTTC.

This clone appeared a few times. The chain employs TRBV6-5 and TRBJ1-3; D is ambiguous. Germline values: CDR1 MNHEY, CDR2 SVGAGI. The germline V and J ends were trimmed by 2 bases and 4 bases, with 12 bases remaining between them. The CDR3 runs to 15 residues. The chain's CDR3 is CASSYDGSAGNTIYF. CDR3 DNA sequence: TGTGCCAGCAGTTACGATGGTTCGGCAGGAAACACCATATATTTT.

The chain links TRBV5-3 to TRBJ1-1; D possibly corresponds to TRBD1 (5 bases). Being an ORF, TRBV5-3 has a function that is uncertain. V lost 0 bases, J lost 10 bases, and 13 bases lay in between. The CDR3 sequence is 13 residues long. CDR3 amino acids: CARSLGGAFRAFF. As DNA, the CDR3 is TGTGCCAGAAGCTTGGGGGGCGCCTTTAGAGCTTTCTTT.

V gene TRBV6-4 combines with J gene TRBJ2-2; D is perhaps TRBD1 (6 bases). V dropped 3 bases and J dropped 7 bases, with 9 bases sitting between them. Per germline, CDR1 MRHNA and CDR2 SNTAGT. This CDR3 spans 13 amino acids. CDR3 nucleotides: TGTGCCAGCAGTGAACAGGGAAACGGGGAGCTGTTTTTT. It specifies CASSEQGNGELFF.

The chain is built from TRBV18 and TRBJ2-1; the D gene is possibly TRBD2 (5 bases). The CDR3 is made up of 17 amino acids. The ends were cut back, 3 bases at V and 6 bases at J, with 21 bases in the middle. CDR1 is KGHSH and CDR2 is LQKENI in the germline V gene. The CDR3 loop reads CASSPTTNSLSGNEQFF. The CDR3 DNA reads as TGTGCCAGCTCACCGACTACTAACTCGCTTAGTGGCAATGAGCAGTTCTTC.

The rearrangement links TRBV6-1 to TRBJ1-5, with D perhaps TRBD1 (6 bases). Per the germline V gene, CDR1 is MNHNS and CDR2 is SASEGT. V was pared by 6 bases and J by 7 bases, with 16 bases between. CDR3 length: 14 amino acids. CDR3 in amino acids: CASSATRGAQPQHF. CDR3 nucleotide sequence: TGTGCCAGCAGCGCCACCAGGGGTGCACAGCCCCAGCATTTT.

The J gene is TRBJ2-5, the V gene TRBV6-1; a weak D match, TRBD1 (5 bases). Trimming shortened V by 8 bases and J by 4 bases, and 14 bases separated the two germline ends. CDR3 length: 13 residues. Germline-derived CDR1 and CDR2 are MNHNS and SASEGT. CDR3: CASVRIGAETQYF. The CDR3 DNA reads TGTGCCAGCGTTCGGATAGGGGCAGAGACCCAGTACTTC.

The CDR3 reads CASSQDSLGGKLFF. The CDR3 coding sequence is TGTGCCAGCAGCCAAGATTCGTTGGGGGGAAAACTGTTTTTT. V gene TRBV14 combines with J gene TRBJ1-4; a weak D match, TRBD1 (5 bases). Germline CDR1 reads SGHDN; CDR2 reads FVKESK. Trimming stripped 0 bases from V and 10 bases from J, with 12 bases between. CDR3 size: 14 residues.

This rearrangement joins TRBV7-9 to TRBJ1-1; D is undetermined. CDR1 and CDR2 from the germline V gene are SEHNR and FQNEAQ (reference sequence). V was clipped by 9 bases and J by 1 base, with 12 bases between them. The CDR3 covers 13 residues. The CDR3 DNA is TGTGCCAGTTTTCACGGGAGGAACACTGAAGCTTTCTTT. This codes for CASFHGRNTEAFF. Supplemented by reference TRBV7-9 and TRBJ1-1, the full variable domain reads DTGVSQNPRHKITKRGQNVTFRCDPISEHNRLYWYRQTLGQGPEFLTYFQNEAQLEKSRLLSDRFSAERPKGSFSTLEIQRTEQGDSAMYLCASFHGRNTEAFFGQGTRLTVV.

This chain uses TRBV2 with TRBJ2-5; D tentatively reads TRBD1 or TRBD2 (5 bases each). CDR3 length: 11 amino acids. CDR1 is SNHLY, CDR2 FYNNEI, per germline. V was clipped by 8 bases and J by 5 bases, with 9 bases between them. Written as DNA, the CDR3 is TGTGCCAGCCTCGAGGGGGAGACCCAGTACTTC. Its protein product is CASLEGETQYF.

This sequence joins TRBV11-2 and TRBJ2-3; no reliable D call. V was shortened by 5 bases and J by 0 bases, with 18 bases between the two germline ends. The CDR3 runs to 17 residues. Germline V gene sequence: CDR1 SGHAT, CDR2 FQNNGV. As DNA, the CDR3 is TGTGCCAGCAGCCCGAAGAATTCCGGTCCCAGCACAGATACGCAGTATTTT. As protein: CASSPKNSGPSTDTQYF. The complete variable domain, with remaining parts taken from reference TRBV11-2 and TRBJ2-3, reads EAGVAQSPRYKIIEKRQSVAFWCNPISGHATLYWYQQILGQGPKLLIQFQNNGVVDDSQLPKDRFSAERLKGVDSTLKIQPAKLEDSAVYLCASSPKNSGPSTDTQYFGPGTRLTVL.

The chain has TRBV11-2 and TRBJ1-2; D is unresolved. V lost 6 bases and J 3 bases, leaving 5 bases between the germline ends. Germline CDR1 SGHAT, CDR2 FQNNGV. The CDR3 sequence is 11 residues long. This CDR3 is CASRRDYGYTF. Here the CDR3 DNA reads TGTGCCAGCAGGAGGGACTATGGCTACACCTTC.

The V call is TRBV6-1, the J call TRBJ2-5, with 9 bases identical to TRBD1. Trimming at V came to 5 bases and at J to 5 bases, leaving 6 bases not matched to a gene. The germline V gene encodes CDR1 MNHNS and CDR2 SASEGT. The length of the CDR3 is 14 residues. Here the CDR3 reads CASSLTGGAETQYF. The CDR3 coding sequence is TGTGCCAGCAGTTTGACAGGGGGTGCGGAGACCCAGTACTTC.

The CDR3 sequence: CSVDGSNTGELFF. DNA of the CDR3: TGCAGCGTTGATGGATCGAACACCGGGGAGCTGTTTTTT. The rearrangement links TRBV29-1 to TRBJ2-2; D is undetermined. CDR1 is SQVTM, CDR2 ANQGSEA, per germline. V shed 3 bases and J shed 0 bases, with 5 bases lying between them. The CDR3 spans 13 residues.

The V gene is TRBV6-1, the J gene TRBJ2-7; the match to TRBD1 covers 9 bases. The CDR3 has 14 residues. The germline V gene has CDR1 MNHNS and CDR2 SASEGT. The ends lost 10 bases at V and 3 bases at J; junction bases unmatched: 10. CDR3 nucleotide sequence: TGTGCCACCCGTGTCGAGACAGGGGGCTACGAGCAGTACTTC. Protein sequence: CATRVETGGYEQYF.

This CDR3 reads CASRLAGLDEQYF. CDR3 DNA: TGTGCCAGCCGACTAGCGGGGTTAGACGAGCAGTACTTC. V usage is TRBV7-2 and J usage is TRBJ2-7; 11 nucleotides match TRBD2. V lost 8 bases, J lost 5 bases, and 5 bases stayed unmatched. CDR1 and CDR2 (germline): SGHTA, FQGNSA. The CDR3 has 13 amino acids.

The CDR3 reads CAASQREEDTQYF. The CDR3 DNA reads TGTGCCGCCAGCCAGCGGGAAGAAGATACGCAGTATTTT. The chain joins TRBV10-3 to TRBJ2-3, with TRBD2 matching over 7 bases. Germline CDR1 and CDR2: ENHRY and SYGVKD. CDR3 size: 13 residues. J was trimmed by 5 bases and V by 11 bases; bases with no gene match: 10.

The V call is TRBV6-1, the J call TRBJ1-3; D gene uncertain. V lost 7 bases and J lost 0, with 13 bases in between. Germline lookup yields CDR1 MNHNS and CDR2 SASEGT. This CDR3 is 15 amino acids long. The CDR3 DNA reads as TGTGCCAGCAATCAGGCCGTCTTCTCTGGAAACACCATATATTTT. As protein: CASNQAVFSGNTIYF.

This chain connects TRBV6-5 to TRBJ2-7; D may be TRBD1 (5 bases). CDR3 length: 13 amino acids. Germline assignment: CDR1 MNHEY and CDR2 SVGAGI. V lost 7 bases to trimming and J lost 2 bases, with 12 bases between them. CDR3 sequence (DNA): TGTGCCAGCATTGAGACGGACACCTACGAGCAGTACTTC. It specifies CASIETDTYEQYF.